Presented here are 13 T cell receptor beta chains from one specimen sequenced in a study of T cell responses to AZD1222 COVID-19 vaccine. The assay was immunoSEQ multiplex PCR, and TCRdb's table has in-frame clones only and misses some. Here the sample spans 120,000 or so clones, around 89% being singletons. Sample: peripheral blood, taken on day 0 of MenACWY control vaccination. The receptors were gathered from an adult in good health.

V is TRBV19 and J is TRBJ1-5, with D tentatively TRBD1 (5 bases). V lost 7 bases, J lost 8 bases, and 15 bases lay in between. The length of the CDR3 is 13 residues. CDR1 is LNHDA, CDR2 SQIVND, per germline (reference sequence). The CDR3 sequence: CASNPQGREPQHF. CDR3 in DNA: TGTGCCAGTAACCCGCAGGGTAGGGAGCCCCAGCATTTT.

This chain uses TRBV3-1 (or the pseudogene TRBV3-2) with TRBJ2-2, with TRBD2 matching 7 bases. After removal of 2 bases from V and 6 bases from J, the junction contained 18 bases not matched to a gene. Germline CDR1 LGHDT, CDR2 YNNKEL (reference sequence). This CDR3 has 19 amino acids. This CDR3 is CASSQTILPRGRKAGELFF. DNA for the CDR3: TGTGCCAGCAGCCAAACGATCCTCCCACGCGGGAGAAAGGCCGGGGAGCTGTTTTTT.

The chain is built from TRBV5-1 and TRBJ2-1; no definite D call. Germline V gives CDR1 SGHRS, CDR2 YFSETQ. Trimming pared 5 bases from V and 0 bases from J, leaving 6 bases between. This CDR3 is built from 13 residues. CDR3 coding DNA: TGCGCCAGCAGGGCATACTCCTACAATGAGCAGTTCTTC. This sequence encodes CASRAYSYNEQFF.

The V and J genes are TRBV28 and TRBJ1-5, with 8 nucleotides matching TRBD1. Trimming cost V 3 bases and J 7 bases; bases outside gene matches: 14. Germline CDR1 and CDR2: MDHEN and SYDVKM. The CDR3 covers 17 residues. CDR3 nucleotide sequence: TGTGCCAGCAGTTTTGGGTCAGGGGGCAGTTTATTACAGCCCCAGCATTTT. Translated, it gives CASSFGSGGSLLQPQHF. Looking up the rest from reference TRBV28 and TRBJ1-5 gives the full variable domain: DVKVTQSSRYLVKRTGEKVFLECVQDMDHENMFWYRQDPGLGLRLIYFSYDVKMKEKGDIPEGYSVSREKKERFSLILESASTNQTSMYLCASSFGSGGSLLQPQHFGDGTRLSIL.

CDR3 sequence (DNA): TGCGCCAGCAGCCCCGGACAGACGAACACTGAAGCTTTCTTT. It is translated as CASSPGQTNTEAFF. This chain joins TRBV5-1 and TRBJ1-1, with D possibly TRBD1 on 6 matching bases. Trimming took off 4 bases at V and 1 base at J, with 11 bases between the two ends. Germline V gene data show CDR1 as SGHRS and CDR2 as YFSETQ. This CDR3 has 14 residues.

This clone was detected a few times. This chain's CDR3 is CASSSPGLHSLNEQFF. The CDR3 nucleotides are TGTGCCAGCAGTTCCCCAGGACTACACTCCTTGAATGAGCAGTTCTTC. The chain combines TRBV6-2 or TRBV6-3 with TRBJ2-1; D is perhaps TRBD2 (6 bases). This CDR3 contains 16 residues. The germline V and J ends were trimmed by 4 bases and 7 bases, with 20 bases remaining between them. The germline V gene encodes CDR1 MNHEY and CDR2 SVGEGT.

The chain has TRBV7-9 and TRBJ2-3; D possibly corresponds to TRBD2 (5 bases). Deletions cut 1 base from V and 6 bases from J, with 11 bases between. CDR3 length equals 14 residues. Germline V CDR1 and CDR2: SEHNR, FQNEAQ (reference sequence). CDR3 coding DNA: TGTGCCAGCAGCTTAGGGGCTAGCTCTGATACGCAGTATTTT. The encoded protein is CASSLGASSDTQYF.

This rearrangement joins TRBV12-3 or TRBV12-4 to TRBJ2-7; possibly TRBD1 for D (5 bases). The CDR3 contains 13 residues. V lost 7 bases and J 0 bases, leaving 10 bases between the germline ends. CDR3 in DNA: TGTGCCAGCACGCAGGGCATCTCCTACGAGCAGTACTTC. As protein: CASTQGISYEQYF.

This clone was recorded once. The V call is TRBV19, the J call TRBJ1-1; D is possibly TRBD1 (5 bases). V gave up 5 bases and J gave up 0 bases, with 13 bases separating them. The CDR3 sequence is 15 residues long. The V gene's germline CDR1 is LNHDA and CDR2 SQIVND (reference sequence). The CDR3 spells CASSGAQRMNTEAFF. The CDR3, as DNA: TGTGCCAGTAGTGGGGCTCAACGAATGAACACTGAAGCTTTCTTT. Based on the CDR3 plus reference TRBV19 and TRBJ1-1, the full variable domain is DGGITQSPKYLFRKEGQNVTLSCEQNLNHDAMYWYRQDPGQGLRLIYYSQIVNDFQKGDIAEGYSVSREKKESFPLTVTSAQKNPTAFYLCASSGAQRMNTEAFFGQGTRLTVV.

The chain has TRBV13 and TRBJ2-1; a weak D match, TRBD1 (5 bases). Germline V gene data show CDR1 as PRHDT and CDR2 as FYEKMQ (reference sequence). V was cut by 5 bases and J by 4 bases, with 12 bases left in between. The CDR3 length is 14 residues. This CDR3 is CASSLTTGYNEQFF. The CDR3 DNA reads as TGTGCCAGCAGCCTCACTACAGGATACAATGAGCAGTTCTTC.

The CDR3 DNA is TGTGCCAGCAGCCTCGGGACAGTTTCTTATTTTGGCTACACCTTC. Amino acids: CASSLGTVSYFGYTF. This chain joins TRBV7-9 and TRBJ1-2; 7 bases fit TRBD1. Germline CDR1 is SEHNR and CDR2 is FQNEAQ (reference sequence). Trimming at V came to 5 bases and at J to 7 bases, leaving 13 bases not matched to a gene. The CDR3 is made up of 15 amino acids. Using reference TRBV7-9 and TRBJ1-2 for the parts outside the CDR3, the full variable domain is DTGVSQNPRHKITKRGQNVTFRCDPISEHNRLYWYRQTLGQGPEFLTYFQNEAQLEKSRLLSDRFSAERPKGSFSTLEIQRTEQGDSAMYLCASSLGTVSYFGYTFGSGTRLTVV.

The V call is TRBV7-9, the J call TRBJ2-3, with 14 bases fitting TRBD2. The V gene's germline CDR1 is SEHNR and CDR2 FQNEAQ (reference sequence). The V gene end was trimmed by 5 bases and the J gene end by 4 bases; junction bases not matched to a gene: 8. CDR3 length: 17 amino acids. CDR3 nucleotides: TGTGCCAGCAGCCCAGGACTAGCGGGAGGTGGGGCAGATACGCAGTATTTT. Protein sequence: CASSPGLAGGGADTQYF.

CDR3 region: CASSLGGINTQHF. CDR3 bases: TGTGCCAGCAGTTTAGGGGGGATCAACACCCAGCATTTT. The chain combines TRBV12-3 or TRBV12-4 with TRBJ1-5; D might be TRBD1 (5 bases). This CDR3 has 13 residues. Trimming removed 1 base from V and 11 bases from J, with 12 bases in between.